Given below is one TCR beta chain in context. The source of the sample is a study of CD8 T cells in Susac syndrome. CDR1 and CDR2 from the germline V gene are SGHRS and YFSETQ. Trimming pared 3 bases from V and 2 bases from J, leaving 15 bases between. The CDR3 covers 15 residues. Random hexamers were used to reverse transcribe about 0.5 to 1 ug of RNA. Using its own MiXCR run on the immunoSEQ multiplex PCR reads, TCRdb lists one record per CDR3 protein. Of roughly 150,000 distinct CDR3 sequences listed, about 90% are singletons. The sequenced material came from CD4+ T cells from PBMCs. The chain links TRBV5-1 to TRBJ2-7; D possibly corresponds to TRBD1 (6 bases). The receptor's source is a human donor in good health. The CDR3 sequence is CASSSETRGPYEQYF. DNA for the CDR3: TGCGCCAGCAGCTCCGAGACCAGGGGTCCCTACGAGCAGTACTTC.